This paragraph covers one TCR beta chain sequence. This CDR3 fails to terminate in the conserved phenylalanine or tryptophan, so it likely reflects a read error. Genomic DNA from each subset was divided evenly over several immunoSEQ plates. Clones were read by immunoSEQ multiplex PCR, and TCRdb kept only the in-frame ones, dropping some. The table includes around 500,000 clones, 70% to 80% detected once. The sample belongs to a study of shared clonotypes between healthy human individuals. Looked up from germline, CDR1 is SQVTM and CDR2 is ANQGSEA. The CDR3 loop spans 11 amino acids. V was clipped by 7 bases and J by 3 bases, with 6 bases between them.

The gene calls are TRBV29-1 and TRBJ2-2, with no clear D. Source material: PBMCs. The TCR was taken from a woman aged 40 to 55 in good health. Some clones in this sample may be carry-over from other donors' samples. This CDR3 is CSARDTGELFL. The CDR3 coding sequence is TGCAGCGCCCGGGACACCGGGGAGCTGTTTCTT.